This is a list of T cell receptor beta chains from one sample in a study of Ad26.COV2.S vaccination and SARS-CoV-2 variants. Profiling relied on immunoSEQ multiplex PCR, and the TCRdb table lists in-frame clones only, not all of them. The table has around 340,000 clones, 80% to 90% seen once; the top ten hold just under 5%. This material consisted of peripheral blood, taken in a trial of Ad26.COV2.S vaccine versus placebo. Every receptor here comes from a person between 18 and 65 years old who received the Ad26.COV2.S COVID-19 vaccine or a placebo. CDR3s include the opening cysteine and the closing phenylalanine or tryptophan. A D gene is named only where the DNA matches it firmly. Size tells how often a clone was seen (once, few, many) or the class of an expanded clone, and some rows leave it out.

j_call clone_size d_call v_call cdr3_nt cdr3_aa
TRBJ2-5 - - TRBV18 TGTGCCAGCTCACCCAACCAAGAGACCCAGTACTTC CASSPNQETQYF
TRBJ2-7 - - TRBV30 TGTGCCTGGAGCGCCTATGGCGAGCAGTACTTC CAWSAYGEQYF
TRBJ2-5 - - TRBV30 TGTGCCTGGAATCTGGGAGAGACCCAGTACTTC CAWNLGETQYF
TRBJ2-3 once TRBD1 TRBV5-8 TGTGCCAGCAGCCCGGACGGTGCATACGGGACAGGGATGACAGATACGCAGTATTTT CASSPDGAYGTGMTDTQYF
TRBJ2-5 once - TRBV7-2 TGTGCCAGCAGCGGCCGCGGGCAGTTGGAGACCCAGTACTTC CASSGRGQLETQYF
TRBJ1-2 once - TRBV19 TGTGCCAGTAGTATGGGTGGGGATGGCTACACCTTC CASSMGGDGYTF
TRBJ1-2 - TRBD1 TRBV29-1 TGCAGCGTACGGACAGGGGGCGTTGGCTACACCTTC CSVRTGGVGYTF
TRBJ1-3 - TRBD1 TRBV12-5 TGTGCTAGTGGCCTGACAGGGGGTGGAAACACCATATATTTT CASGLTGGGNTIYF
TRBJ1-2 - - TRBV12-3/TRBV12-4 TGTGCCAGCAGTTTACGGACCTTGGGAGGCTACACCTTC CASSLRTLGGYTF
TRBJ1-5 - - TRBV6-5 TGTGCCAGCAGGGCCTTCAATCAGCCCCAGCATTTT CASRAFNQPQHF
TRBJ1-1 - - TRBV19 TGTGCCAGTAGTATCGCTCAGGGGACCACTGAAGCTTTCTTT CASSIAQGTTEAFF
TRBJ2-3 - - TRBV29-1 TGCAGCGTTGGGGGTGGGGCCGGCACAGATACGCAGTATTTT CSVGGGAGTDTQYF
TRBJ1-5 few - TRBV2 TGTGCCAGCAGTCGGGACTCTCCCCATCAGCCCCAGCATTTT CASSRDSPHQPQHF
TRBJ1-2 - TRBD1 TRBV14 TGTGCCAGCAGCCGGACAGGATATAAGGCCACCTTC CASSRTGYKATF
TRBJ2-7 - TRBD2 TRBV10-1 TGCGCCAGCAGCGCCAATAGCGGGAGCTCCTACGAGCAGTACTTC CASSANSGSSYEQYF
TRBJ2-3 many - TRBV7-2 TGTGCCAGCAGCGACCTCACTAGAACGTTAAGCACAGATACGCAGTATTTT CASSDLTRTLSTDTQYF
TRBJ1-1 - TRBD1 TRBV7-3 TGTGCCAGCAGCACGGGACAGGGAGACACTGAAGCTTTCTTT CASSTGQGDTEAFF
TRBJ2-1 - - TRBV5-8 TGTGCCAGCAGCTTCGACAGGCCTACCTACAATGAGCAGTTCTTC CASSFDRPTYNEQFF
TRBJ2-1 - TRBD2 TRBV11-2 TGTGCCAGCAGCTTAGATCGCGGAGCGGGGGGGCCGCATTGGCAGTTCTTC CASSLDRGAGGPHWQFF
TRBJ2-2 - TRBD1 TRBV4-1 TGCGCCAGCAGCCAGGCCGGGACAGGGGGCTACGGGGAGCTGTTTTTT CASSQAGTGGYGELFF
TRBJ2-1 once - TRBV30 TGTGCCTGGAGTGTAGCGACGAATGAGCAGTTCTTC CAWSVATNEQFF
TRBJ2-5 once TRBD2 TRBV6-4 TGTGCCAGCAGCAAGGGTAAGGCTAGCGGGGCCCGGGAGACCCAGTACTTC CASSKGKASGARETQYF
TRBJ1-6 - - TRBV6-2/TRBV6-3 TGTGCCAGCAGTACCTCGGCGGGCTCCTATAATTCACCCCTCCACTTT CASSTSAGSYNSPLHF
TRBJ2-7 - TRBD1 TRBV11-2 TGTGCCAGCAGCCGAACGACAGGGAGCTCCTACGAGCAGTACTTC CASSRTTGSSYEQYF
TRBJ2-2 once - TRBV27 TGTGCCAGCAGTTTAGCCTCCACCGGGGAGCTGTTTTTT CASSLASTGELFF
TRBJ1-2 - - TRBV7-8 TGTGCCAGCAGTATCCATCCCCGGGGGCCCCTTCACTATGGCTACACCTTC CASSIHPRGPLHYGYTF
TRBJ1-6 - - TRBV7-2 TGTGCCAGCAGCAAGGGGGAGGATTCACCCCTCCACTTT CASSKGEDSPLHF
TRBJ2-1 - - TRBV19 TGTGCCAGTCCAAATCGGCCCGAGGGTGAGCAGTTCTTC CASPNRPEGEQFF
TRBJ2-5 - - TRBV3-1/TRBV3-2 TGTGCCAGCAGCCAAGAGTATTCCGGGGTGAGGGTGCAAGAGACCCAGTACTTC CASSQEYSGVRVQETQYF
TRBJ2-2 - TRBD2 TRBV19 TGTGCCAGTACCAAAGGACTAGCGGACACCGGGGAGCTGTTTTTT CASTKGLADTGELFF
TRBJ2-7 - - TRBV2 TGTGCCAGCAGTGAATATGGGGGACGAGAGCAGTACTTC CASSEYGGREQYF
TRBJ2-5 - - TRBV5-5 TGTGCCAGCAGCTTGGACTCTTTGGACGAGACCCAGTACTTC CASSLDSLDETQYF
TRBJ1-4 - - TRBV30 TGTGCCTGGAACCCCGAGGGTCTAGGGGAAAAACTGTTTTTT CAWNPEGLGEKLFF
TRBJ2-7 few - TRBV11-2 TGTGCCAGCAGCGAGGGATTTGAGCAGTACTTC CASSEGFEQYF
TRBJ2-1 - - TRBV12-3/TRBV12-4 TGTGCCAGCAGTTTTGGAGTGGAGCAGTTCTTC CASSFGVEQFF
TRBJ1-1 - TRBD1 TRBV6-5 TGTGCCAGCAGCGTGGGACAGGGAGACACTGAAGCTTTCTTT CASSVGQGDTEAFF
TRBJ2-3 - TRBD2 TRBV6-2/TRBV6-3 TGTGCCAGCAGTCCAGGACTAGCGGGGAGCACAGATACGCAGTATTTT CASSPGLAGSTDTQYF
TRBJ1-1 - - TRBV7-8 TGTGCCAGCAGCTTAGTTTTTCCGGGAGTTAGGGACACTGAAGCTTTCTTT CASSLVFPGVRDTEAFF
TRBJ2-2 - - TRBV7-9 TGTGCCAGCAGCTCGCCGGGACTCTGGAACACCGGGGAGCTGTTTTTT CASSSPGLWNTGELFF
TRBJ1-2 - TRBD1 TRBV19 TGTGCCAGTAACCGCCGGGACAGGGATTCGGATGGCTACACCTTC CASNRRDRDSDGYTF
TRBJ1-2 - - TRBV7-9 TGTGCCAGCAGCCATGGACGCCAAAACTATGGCTACACCTTC CASSHGRQNYGYTF
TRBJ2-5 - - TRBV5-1 TGCGCCAGCAGCTTGGCCGGGATCCTGGGAGGGACCCAGTACTTC CASSLAGILGGTQYF
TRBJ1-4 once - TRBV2 TGTGCCAGCAAGGATAGGGGAAGTGAAAAACTGTTTTTT CASKDRGSEKLFF
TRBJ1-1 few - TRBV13 TGTGCCAGCCAGTCGACCTTTACGAACACTGAAGCTTTCTTT CASQSTFTNTEAFF
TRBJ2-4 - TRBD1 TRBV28 TGTGCCAGCAGTTTAAGACAGGGGGCTAAGTACTTC CASSLRQGAKYF
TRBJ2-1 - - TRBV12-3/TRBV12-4 TGTGCCAGCAGGCGACAGGGAGGTGGGGAGCAGTTCTTC CASRRQGGGEQFF
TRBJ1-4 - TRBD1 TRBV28 TGTGCCAGCAGGGGGGGGACAGTCGCTAATGAAAAACTGTTTTTT CASRGGTVANEKLFF
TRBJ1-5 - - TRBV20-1 TGCAGTGCTAGTTCCCTACGGGGCAATCAGCCCCAGCATTTT CSASSLRGNQPQHF
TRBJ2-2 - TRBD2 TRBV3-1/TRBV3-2 TGTGCCAGCAGCCAAGGCGGGAGGGCCCACACCGGGGAGCTGTTTTTT CASSQGGRAHTGELFF
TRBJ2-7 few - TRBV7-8 TGTGCCAGCAGCCTAGCTGGCGGCTACGAGCAGTACTTC CASSLAGGYEQYF
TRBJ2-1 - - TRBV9 TGTGCCAGCAGCCACTCCTCCGCCGCCAGGGGCGGGTTGAATGAGCAGTTCTTC CASSHSSAARGGLNEQFF
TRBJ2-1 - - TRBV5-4 TGTGCCAGCAGCTCCAGTACGCTGGACAATGAGCAGTTCTTC CASSSSTLDNEQFF